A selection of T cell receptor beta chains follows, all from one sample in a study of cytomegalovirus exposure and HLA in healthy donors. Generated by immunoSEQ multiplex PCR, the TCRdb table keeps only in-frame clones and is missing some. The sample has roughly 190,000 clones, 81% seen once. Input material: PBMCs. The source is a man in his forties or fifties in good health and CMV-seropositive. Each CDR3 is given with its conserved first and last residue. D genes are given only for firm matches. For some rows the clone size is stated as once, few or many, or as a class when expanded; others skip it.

TGTGCCATCACTCCTGACAGGGGACCCTACGAGCAGTACTTC	CAITPDRGPYEQYF	.	TRBJ2-7	TRBD1	TRBV10-3
TGTGCCAGCAGCTGGGGACAGGGGGATGGCTACACCTTC	CASSWGQGDGYTF	.	TRBJ1-2	TRBD1	TRBV5-6
TGTGCCAGCACCCGGGTGGGGGACAGGTCTGAAGCTTTCTTT	CASTRVGDRSEAFF	.	TRBJ1-1	TRBD1	TRBV6-5
TGTGCCAGTAGAAAAGGGACAGGTCTCTCCTACGAGCAGTACTTC	CASRKGTGLSYEQYF	.	TRBJ2-7	TRBD1	TRBV19
TGCGCCAGCAGCCAAGATCACCGGACAGGAACCCGCTATGGCTACACCTTC	CASSQDHRTGTRYGYTF	.	TRBJ1-2	TRBD1	TRBV4-1
TGTGCCAGCTCACCACCGGGAGGGGTGAGGACTGAAGCTTTCTTT	CASSPPGGVRTEAFF	.	TRBJ1-1	.	TRBV18
TGTGCCAGCAGCCGAGATTCCTCCTACAATGAGCAGTTCTTC	CASSRDSSYNEQFF	.	TRBJ2-1	.	TRBV6-5
TGTGCCAGTAGTCCCCAGGGGAGGGGACAGGACGCCTATGGCTACACCTTC	CASSPQGRGQDAYGYTF	once	TRBJ1-2	TRBD1	TRBV19
TGTGCCAGCAGGGCTCTCGCGGGGGGATACGAGCAGTACTTC	CASRALAGGYEQYF	.	TRBJ2-7	TRBD2	TRBV6-5
TGTGCCAGCAGCTCCCCCGGCCGTGCGGGGGGCTACACCTTC	CASSSPGRAGGYTF	.	TRBJ1-2	.	TRBV7-2